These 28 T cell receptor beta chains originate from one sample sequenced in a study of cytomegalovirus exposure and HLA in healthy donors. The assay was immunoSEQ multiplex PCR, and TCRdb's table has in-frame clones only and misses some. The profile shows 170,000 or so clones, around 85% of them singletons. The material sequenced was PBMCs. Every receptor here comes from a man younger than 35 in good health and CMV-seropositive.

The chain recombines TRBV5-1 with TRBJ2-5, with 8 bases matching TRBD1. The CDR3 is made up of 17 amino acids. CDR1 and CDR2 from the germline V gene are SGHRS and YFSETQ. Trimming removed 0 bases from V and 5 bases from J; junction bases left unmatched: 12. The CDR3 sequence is CASSLAPQGALGETQYF. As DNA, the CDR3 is TGCGCCAGCAGCTTGGCCCCCCAGGGGGCTCTTGGGGAGACCCAGTACTTC.

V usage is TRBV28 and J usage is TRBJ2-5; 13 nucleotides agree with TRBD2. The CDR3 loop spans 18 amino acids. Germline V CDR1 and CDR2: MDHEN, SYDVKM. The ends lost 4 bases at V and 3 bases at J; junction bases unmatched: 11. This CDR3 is CASSSRTSGSMWKETQYF. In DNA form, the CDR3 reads TGTGCCAGCAGTTCTCGGACTAGCGGGAGCATGTGGAAAGAGACCCAGTACTTC.

The CDR3 region has the DNA TGTGCCAGTAGTATTGCCAGCGGGAACACCGGGGAGCTGTTTTTT. Its protein product is CASSIASGNTGELFF. The rearrangement links TRBV19 to TRBJ2-2, with a possible D match to TRBD2 (5 bases). The CDR3 is 15 residues long. From germline, CDR1 is LNHDA and CDR2 SQIVND (reference sequence). Trimming removed 3 bases at V and 1 base at J, with 9 bases between.

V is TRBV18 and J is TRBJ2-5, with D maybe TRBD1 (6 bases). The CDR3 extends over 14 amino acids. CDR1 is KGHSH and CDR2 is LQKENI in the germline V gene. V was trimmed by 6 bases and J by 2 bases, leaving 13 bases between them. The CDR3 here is CASSPGEPQETQYF. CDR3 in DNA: TGTGCCAGCTCCCCAGGGGAGCCTCAAGAGACCCAGTACTTC.

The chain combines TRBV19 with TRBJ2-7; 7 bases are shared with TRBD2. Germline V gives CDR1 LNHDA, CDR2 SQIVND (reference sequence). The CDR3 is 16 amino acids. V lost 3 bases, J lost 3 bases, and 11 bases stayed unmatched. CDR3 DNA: TGTGCCAGTAGTATTTCCTCCGGGGGGAAAATCTACGAGCAGTACTTC. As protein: CASSISSGGKIYEQYF.

DNA for the CDR3: TGTGCCAGTAGGGGACTCACAGGGGAAAATCAGCCCCAGCATTTT. Its translation is CASRGLTGENQPQHF. The chain links TRBV19 to TRBJ1-5; 7 bases fit TRBD1. The V and J ends lost 6 bases and 4 bases, in that order; junction bases with no gene match: 9. The CDR3 covers 15 residues. In germline, CDR1 is LNHDA, CDR2 SQIVND (reference sequence).

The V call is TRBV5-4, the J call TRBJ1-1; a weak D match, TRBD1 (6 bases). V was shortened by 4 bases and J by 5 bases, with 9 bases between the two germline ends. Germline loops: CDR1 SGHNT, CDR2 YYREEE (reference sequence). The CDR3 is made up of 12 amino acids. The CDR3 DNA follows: TGTGCCAGCAGCCTCGGACAGACTGAAGCTTTCTTT. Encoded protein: CASSLGQTEAFF.

The CDR3 loop reads CASSINPTSSSEQFF. CDR3 in DNA: TGTGCCAGTAGTATAAACCCCACTAGCTCCAGTGAGCAGTTCTTC. The V call is TRBV19, the J call TRBJ2-1, with D maybe TRBD2 (6 bases). With 2 bases removed from V and 9 bases from J, the gap between germline ends came to 17 bases. The CDR3 length is 15 residues. Germline V lookup: CDR1 LNHDA, CDR2 SQIVND (reference sequence).

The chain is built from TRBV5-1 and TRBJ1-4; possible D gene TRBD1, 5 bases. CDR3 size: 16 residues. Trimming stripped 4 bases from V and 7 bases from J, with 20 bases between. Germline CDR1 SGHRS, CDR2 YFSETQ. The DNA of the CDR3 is TGCGCCAGCAGCGTGGGACCGAGGCTTGAGGGTGAAAAACTGTTTTTT. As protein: CASSVGPRLEGEKLFF.

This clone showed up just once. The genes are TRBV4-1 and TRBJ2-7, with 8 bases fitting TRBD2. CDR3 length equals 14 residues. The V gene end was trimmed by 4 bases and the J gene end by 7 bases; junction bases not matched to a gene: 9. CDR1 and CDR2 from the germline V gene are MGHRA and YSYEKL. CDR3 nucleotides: TGCGCCAGCAGCCCATCTCAAGCGGGAGCGGAGCAGTACTTC. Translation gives CASSPSQAGAEQYF.

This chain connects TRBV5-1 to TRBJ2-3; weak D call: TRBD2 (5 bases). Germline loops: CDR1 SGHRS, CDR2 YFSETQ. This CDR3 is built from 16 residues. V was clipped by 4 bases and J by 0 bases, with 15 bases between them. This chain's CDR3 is CASSPTLAASTDTQYF. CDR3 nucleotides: TGCGCCAGCAGCCCCACTCTAGCAGCGAGCACAGATACGCAGTATTTT.

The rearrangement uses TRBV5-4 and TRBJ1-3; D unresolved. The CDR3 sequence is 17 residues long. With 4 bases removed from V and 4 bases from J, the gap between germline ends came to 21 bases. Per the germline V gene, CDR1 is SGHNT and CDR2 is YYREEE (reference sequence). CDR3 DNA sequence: TGTGCCAGCAGCCTATCAGGTACTCCGCCGGGAGGAAACACCATATATTTT. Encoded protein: CASSLSGTPPGGNTIYF.

This CDR3 is CASSYSMEGTGSGYTF. The CDR3 DNA reads as TGTGCCAGCAGTTACTCGATGGAGGGGACAGGTTCTGGCTACACCTTC. V usage is TRBV6-5 and J usage is TRBJ1-2; TRBD1 aligns across 8 bases. This CDR3 has 16 residues. In germline, CDR1 is MNHEY, CDR2 SVGAGI. V lost 0 bases and J lost 7; bases outside the gene matches: 10.

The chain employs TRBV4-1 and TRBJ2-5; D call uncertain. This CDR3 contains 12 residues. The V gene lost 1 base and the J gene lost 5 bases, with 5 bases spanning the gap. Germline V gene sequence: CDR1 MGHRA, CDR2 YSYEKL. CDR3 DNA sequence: TGCGCCAGCAGCCAAGTATCGGAGACCCAGTACTTC. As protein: CASSQVSETQYF.

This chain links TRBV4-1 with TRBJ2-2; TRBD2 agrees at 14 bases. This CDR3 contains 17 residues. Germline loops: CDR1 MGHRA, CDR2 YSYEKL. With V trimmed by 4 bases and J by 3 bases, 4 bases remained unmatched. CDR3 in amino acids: CASSLGTSGGYTGELFF. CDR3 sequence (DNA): TGCGCCAGCAGCCTCGGGACTAGCGGGGGTTACACCGGGGAGCTGTTTTTT.

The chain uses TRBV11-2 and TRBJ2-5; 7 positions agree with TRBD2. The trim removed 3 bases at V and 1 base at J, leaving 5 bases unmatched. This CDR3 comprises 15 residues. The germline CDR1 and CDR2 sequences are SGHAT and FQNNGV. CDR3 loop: CASSFPTSAQETQYF. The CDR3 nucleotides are TGTGCCAGCAGCTTCCCTACTAGCGCCCAAGAGACCCAGTACTTC.

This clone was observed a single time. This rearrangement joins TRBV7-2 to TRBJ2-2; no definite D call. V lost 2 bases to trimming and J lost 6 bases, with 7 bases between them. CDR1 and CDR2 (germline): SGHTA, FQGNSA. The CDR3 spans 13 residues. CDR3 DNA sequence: TGTGCCAGCAGCTTATTCGAGTCCGGGGAGCTGTTTTTT. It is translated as CASSLFESGELFF.

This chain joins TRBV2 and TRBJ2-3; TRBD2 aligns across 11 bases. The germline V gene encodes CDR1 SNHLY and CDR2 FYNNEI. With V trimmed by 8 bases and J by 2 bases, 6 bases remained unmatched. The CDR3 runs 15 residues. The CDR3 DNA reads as TGTGCCAGCGCCTCGACTAGCGGGGACACAGATACGCAGTATTTT. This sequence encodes CASASTSGDTDTQYF. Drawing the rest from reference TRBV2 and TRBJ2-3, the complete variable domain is EPEVTQTPSHQVTQMGQEVILRCVPISNHLYFYWYRQILGQKVEFLVSFYNNEISEKSEIFDDQFSVERPDGSNFTLKIRSTKLEDSAMYFCASASTSGDTDTQYFGPGTRLTVL.

The CDR3 is CAWSRDTRQEQYF. The DNA for the CDR3 is TGTGCCTGGAGTAGGGACACCCGACAAGAGCAGTACTTC. The chain links TRBV30 to TRBJ2-7; D is possibly TRBD1 (6 bases). CDR1 is GTSNPN, CDR2 SVGIG, per germline (reference sequence). The V end was cut by 2 bases, the J end by 7 bases, with 15 bases between. This CDR3 is built from 13 residues. The complete variable domain, with remaining parts taken from reference TRBV30 and TRBJ2-7, reads SQTIHQWPATLVQPVGSPLSLECTVEGTSNPNLYWYRQAAGRGLQLLFYSVGIGQISSEVPQNLSASRPQDRQFILSSKKLLLSDSGFYLCAWSRDTRQEQYFGPGTRLTVT.

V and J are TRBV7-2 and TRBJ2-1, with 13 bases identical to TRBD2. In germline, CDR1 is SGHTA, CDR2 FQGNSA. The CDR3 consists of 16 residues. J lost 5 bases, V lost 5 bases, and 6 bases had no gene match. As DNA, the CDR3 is TGTGCCAGCAGCGTACAACTAGCGGGGGGGGACAATGAGCAGTTCTTC. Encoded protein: CASSVQLAGGDNEQFF.

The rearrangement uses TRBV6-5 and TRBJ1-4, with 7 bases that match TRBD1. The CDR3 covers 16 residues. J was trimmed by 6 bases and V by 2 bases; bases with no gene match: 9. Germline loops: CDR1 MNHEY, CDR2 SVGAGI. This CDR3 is CASSYLPGQIHEKLFF. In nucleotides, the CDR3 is TGTGCCAGCAGTTACCTTCCGGGACAGATACATGAAAAACTGTTTTTT.

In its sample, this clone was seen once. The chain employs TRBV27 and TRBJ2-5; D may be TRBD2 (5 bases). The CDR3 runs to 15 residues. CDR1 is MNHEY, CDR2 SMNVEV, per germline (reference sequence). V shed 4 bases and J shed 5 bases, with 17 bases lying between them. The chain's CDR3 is CASSSSRVSVETQYF. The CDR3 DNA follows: TGTGCCAGCAGTTCCTCTCGGGTTAGCGTTGAGACCCAGTACTTC.

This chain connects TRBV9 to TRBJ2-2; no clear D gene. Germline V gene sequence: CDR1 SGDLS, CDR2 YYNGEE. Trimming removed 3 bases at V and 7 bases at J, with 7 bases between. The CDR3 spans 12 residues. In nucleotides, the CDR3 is TGTGCCAGCAGCGATATCGGCGGGGAGCTGTTTTTT. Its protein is CASSDIGGELFF.

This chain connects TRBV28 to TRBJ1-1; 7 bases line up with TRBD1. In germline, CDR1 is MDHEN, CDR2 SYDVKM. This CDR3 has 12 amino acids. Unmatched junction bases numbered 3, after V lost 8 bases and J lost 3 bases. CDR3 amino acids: CASLRGHTEAFF. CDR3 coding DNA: TGTGCCAGCCTAAGGGGGCACACTGAAGCTTTCTTT.

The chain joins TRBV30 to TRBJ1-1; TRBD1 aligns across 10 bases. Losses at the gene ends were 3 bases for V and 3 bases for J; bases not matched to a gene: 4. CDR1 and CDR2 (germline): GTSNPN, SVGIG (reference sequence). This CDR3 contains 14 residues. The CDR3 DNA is TGTGCCTGGAGGGGGACAGGGGAGGACACTGAAGCTTTCTTT. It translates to CAWRGTGEDTEAFF.

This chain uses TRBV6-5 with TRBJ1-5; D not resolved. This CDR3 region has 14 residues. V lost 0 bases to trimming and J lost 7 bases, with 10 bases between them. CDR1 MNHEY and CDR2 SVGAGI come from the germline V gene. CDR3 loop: CASSYSSNKQPQHF. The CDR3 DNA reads TGTGCCAGCAGTTACTCGAGTAATAAACAGCCCCAGCATTTT.

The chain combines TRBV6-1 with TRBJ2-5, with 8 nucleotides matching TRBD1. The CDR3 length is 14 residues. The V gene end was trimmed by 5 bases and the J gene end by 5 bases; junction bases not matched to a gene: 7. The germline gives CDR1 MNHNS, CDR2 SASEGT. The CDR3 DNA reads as TGTGCCAGCAGTCCCAGGACAGGGCGTGAGACCCAGTACTTC. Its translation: CASSPRTGRETQYF.

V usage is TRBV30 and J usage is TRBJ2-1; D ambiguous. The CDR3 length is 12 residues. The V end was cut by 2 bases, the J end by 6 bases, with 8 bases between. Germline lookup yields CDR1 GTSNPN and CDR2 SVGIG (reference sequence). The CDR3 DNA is TGTGCCTGGAGTCCTATCATCAATGAGCAGTTCTTC. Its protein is CAWSPIINEQFF.